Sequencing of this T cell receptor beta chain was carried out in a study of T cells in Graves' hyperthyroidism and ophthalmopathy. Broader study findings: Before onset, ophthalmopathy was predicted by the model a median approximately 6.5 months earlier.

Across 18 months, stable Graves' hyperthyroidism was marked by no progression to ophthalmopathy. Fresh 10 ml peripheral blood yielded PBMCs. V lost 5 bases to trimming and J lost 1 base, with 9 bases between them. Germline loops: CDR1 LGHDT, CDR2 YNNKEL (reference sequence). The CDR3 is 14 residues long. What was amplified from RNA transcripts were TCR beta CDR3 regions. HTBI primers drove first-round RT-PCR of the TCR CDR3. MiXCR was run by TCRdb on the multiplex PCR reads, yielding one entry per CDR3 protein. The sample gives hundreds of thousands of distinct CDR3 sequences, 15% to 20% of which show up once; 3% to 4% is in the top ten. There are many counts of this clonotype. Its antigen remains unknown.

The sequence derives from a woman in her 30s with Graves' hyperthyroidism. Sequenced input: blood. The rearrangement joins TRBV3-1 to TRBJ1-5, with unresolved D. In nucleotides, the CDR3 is TGTGCCAGCAGCGGAGACCTAAGCAATCAGCCCCAGCATTTT. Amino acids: CASSGDLSNQPQHF.